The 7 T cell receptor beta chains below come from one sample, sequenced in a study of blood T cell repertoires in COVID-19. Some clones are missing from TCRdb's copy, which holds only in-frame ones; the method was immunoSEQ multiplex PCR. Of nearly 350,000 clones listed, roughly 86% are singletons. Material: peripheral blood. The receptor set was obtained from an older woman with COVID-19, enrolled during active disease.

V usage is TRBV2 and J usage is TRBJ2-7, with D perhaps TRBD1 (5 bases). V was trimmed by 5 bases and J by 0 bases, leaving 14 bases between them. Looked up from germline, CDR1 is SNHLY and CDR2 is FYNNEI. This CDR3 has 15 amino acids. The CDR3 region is CASSSRQQSSYEQYF. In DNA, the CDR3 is TGTGCCAGCAGTTCTCGACAGCAAAGCTCCTACGAGCAGTACTTC.

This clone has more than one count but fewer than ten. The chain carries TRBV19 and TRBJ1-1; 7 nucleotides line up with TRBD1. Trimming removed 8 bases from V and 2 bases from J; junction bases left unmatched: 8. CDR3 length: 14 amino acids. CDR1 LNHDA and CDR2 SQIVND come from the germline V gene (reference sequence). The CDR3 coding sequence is TGTGCCAGTGGACGGGACAGACTTAACACTGAAGCTTTCTTT. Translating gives CASGRDRLNTEAFF.

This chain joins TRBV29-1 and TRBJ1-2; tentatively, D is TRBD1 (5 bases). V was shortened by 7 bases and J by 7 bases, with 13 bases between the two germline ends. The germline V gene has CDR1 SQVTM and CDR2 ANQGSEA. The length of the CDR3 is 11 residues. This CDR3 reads CSGGGWSGYTF. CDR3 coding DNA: TGCAGCGGCGGGGGGTGGAGTGGCTACACCTTC.

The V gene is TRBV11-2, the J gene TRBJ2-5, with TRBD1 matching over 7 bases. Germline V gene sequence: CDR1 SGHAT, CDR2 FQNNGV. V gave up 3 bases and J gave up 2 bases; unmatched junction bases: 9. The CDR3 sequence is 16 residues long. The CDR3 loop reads CASSLEHTGAQETQYF. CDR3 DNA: TGTGCCAGCAGCTTGGAACATACAGGGGCGCAAGAGACCCAGTACTTC.

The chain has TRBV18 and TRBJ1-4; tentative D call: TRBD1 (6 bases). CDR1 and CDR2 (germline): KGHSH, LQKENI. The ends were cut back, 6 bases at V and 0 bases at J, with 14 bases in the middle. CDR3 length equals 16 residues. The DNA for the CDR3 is TGTGCCAGCTCGCACAGGGTTAATGCAACTAATGAAAAACTGTTTTTT. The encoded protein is CASSHRVNATNEKLFF.

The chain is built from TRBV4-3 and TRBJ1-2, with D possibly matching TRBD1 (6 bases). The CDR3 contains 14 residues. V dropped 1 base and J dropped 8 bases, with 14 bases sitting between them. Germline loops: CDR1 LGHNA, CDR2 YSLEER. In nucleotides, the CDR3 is TGCGCCAGCAGCCAAGCCCGTGAGGGGGACGGCTACACCTTC. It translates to CASSQAREGDGYTF.

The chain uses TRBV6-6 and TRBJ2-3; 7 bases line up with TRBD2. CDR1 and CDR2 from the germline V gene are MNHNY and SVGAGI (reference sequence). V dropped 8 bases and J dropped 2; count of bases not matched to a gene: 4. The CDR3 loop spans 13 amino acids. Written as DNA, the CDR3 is TGTGCCAGCGGGGGGGGTTCCACAGATACGCAGTATTTT. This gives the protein CASGGGSTDTQYF.